These T cell receptor beta chains were read from a single sample in a study of T cell responses to AZD1222 COVID-19 vaccine. Using immunoSEQ multiplex PCR, the repertoire was profiled, and TCRdb retains in-frame clones only, with some absent. This table holds about 130,000 clones, around 94% found once. The material sequenced was peripheral blood, taken on day 0 of AZD1222 vaccination. The receptors originated from an adult in good health. CDR3s include the opening cysteine and the closing phenylalanine or tryptophan. The order of the fields is V gene, D gene, CDR3 protein. D genes are given only for firm matches.

TRBV27,TRBD1,CASSYTGTGATQQFF
TRBV2,TRBD1,CACRTGGTYNSPLHF
TRBV6-6,NA,CATSSPGTELGYGYTF
TRBV6-5,TRBD2,CASSYNSGSTGELFF
TRBV4-2,NA,CASSQGKGPRLAAEAKETQYF
TRBV3-1/TRBV3-2,TRBD1,CASSQVEGARGYTF
TRBV28,NA,CASSRRGLSGEQYF
TRBV5-1,NA,CASTNGPAREGYTF
TRBV19,NA,CASMRRADTEAFF
TRBV25-1,NA,CASSGAGGAGDTGELFF
TRBV7-9,NA,CASSLQGTPQETQYF
TRBV4-3,NA,CASSQERQRLSYNEQFF
TRBV28,TRBD2,CASSWNSGKSETQYF
TRBV27,TRBD2,CASSPQGTSGRNFGETQYF
TRBV10-2,NA,CASSPGRGRAETQYF
TRBV7-9,TRBD1,CASSSTGGLEQFF
TRBV28,TRBD2,CASSLWPLAGGPLEQYF
TRBV7-2,TRBD2,CASSLGLTSGSGETQYF
TRBV7-9,NA,CASSLGGGVYGYTF
TRBV9,TRBD1,CASSGQGVGYGYTF
TRBV18,NA,CASSPQAGQNTEAFF
TRBV30,NA,CAWSPSLSPLHF
TRBV27,TRBD2,CASSPNRDYAEQYF
TRBV19,NA,CASTLGGRGTEAFF
TRBV30,TRBD1,CACDATGFNEQFF
TRBV15,NA,CATSRDRQTSGNTIYF
TRBV4-1,TRBD2,CASTLAGGVYNEQFF
TRBV18,TRBD1,CASSPAGTGHGYTF
TRBV11-2,NA,CASSPGSLGQETQYF
TRBV18,NA,CASSPPSVQETQYF
TRBV18,NA,CASSLATGKITEQFF
TRBV12-3/TRBV12-4,NA,CASNRNGEAFF